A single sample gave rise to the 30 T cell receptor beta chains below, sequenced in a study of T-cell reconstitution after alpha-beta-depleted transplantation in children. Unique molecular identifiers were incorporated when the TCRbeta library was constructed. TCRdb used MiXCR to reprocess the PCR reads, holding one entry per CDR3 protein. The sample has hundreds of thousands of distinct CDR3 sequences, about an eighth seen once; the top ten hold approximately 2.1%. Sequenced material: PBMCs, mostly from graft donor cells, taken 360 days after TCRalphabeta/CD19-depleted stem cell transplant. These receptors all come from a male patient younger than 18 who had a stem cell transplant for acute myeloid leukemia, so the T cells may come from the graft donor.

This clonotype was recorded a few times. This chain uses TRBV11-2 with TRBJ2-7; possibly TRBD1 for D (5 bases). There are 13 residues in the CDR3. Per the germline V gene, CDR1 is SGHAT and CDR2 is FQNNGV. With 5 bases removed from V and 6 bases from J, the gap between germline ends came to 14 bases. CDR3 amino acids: CASSLGATSEQYF. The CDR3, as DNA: TGTGCCAGCAGCCTAGGGGCGACGAGCGAGCAGTACTTC.

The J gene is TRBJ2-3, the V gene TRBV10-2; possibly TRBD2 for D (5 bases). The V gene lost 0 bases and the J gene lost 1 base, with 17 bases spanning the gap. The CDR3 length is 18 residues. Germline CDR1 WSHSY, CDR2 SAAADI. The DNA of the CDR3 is TGCGCCAGCAGTGAGTCCCGAACGGACTTTCTGGGCACAGATACGCAGTATTTT. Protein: CASSESRTDFLGTDTQYF.

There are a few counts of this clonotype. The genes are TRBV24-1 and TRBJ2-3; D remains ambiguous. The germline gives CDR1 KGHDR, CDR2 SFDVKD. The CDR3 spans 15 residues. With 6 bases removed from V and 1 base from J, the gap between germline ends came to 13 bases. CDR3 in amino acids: CATSSSGLGTDTQYF. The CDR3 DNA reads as TGTGCCACCAGTTCCTCCGGCCTTGGCACAGATACGCAGTATTTT.

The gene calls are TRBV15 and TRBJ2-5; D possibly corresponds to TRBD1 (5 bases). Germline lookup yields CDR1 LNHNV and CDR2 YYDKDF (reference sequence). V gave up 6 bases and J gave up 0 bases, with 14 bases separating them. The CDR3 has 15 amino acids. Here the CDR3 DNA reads TGTGCCACCAGTCCCCTGCAGGGTTACCAAGAGACCCAGTACTTC. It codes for CATSPLQGYQETQYF.

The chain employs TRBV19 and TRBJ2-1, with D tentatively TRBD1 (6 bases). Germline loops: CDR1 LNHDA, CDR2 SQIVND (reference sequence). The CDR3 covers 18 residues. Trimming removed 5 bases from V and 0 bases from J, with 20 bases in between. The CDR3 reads CASSVLQGRGLSYNEQFF. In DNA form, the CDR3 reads TGTGCCAGTAGTGTCCTACAGGGCCGGGGCCTCTCCTACAATGAGCAGTTCTTC.

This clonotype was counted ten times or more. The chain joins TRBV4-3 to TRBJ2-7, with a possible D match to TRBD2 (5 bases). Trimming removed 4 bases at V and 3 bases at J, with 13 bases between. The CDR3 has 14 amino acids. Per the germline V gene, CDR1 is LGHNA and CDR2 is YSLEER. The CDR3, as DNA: TGCGCCAGCAGCCTAGAAGTTACTAGCTACGAGCAGTACTTC. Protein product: CASSLEVTSYEQYF.

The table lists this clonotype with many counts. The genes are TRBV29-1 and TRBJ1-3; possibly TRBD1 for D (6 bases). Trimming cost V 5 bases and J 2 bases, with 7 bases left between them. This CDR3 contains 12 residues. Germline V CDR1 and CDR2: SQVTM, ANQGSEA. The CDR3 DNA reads TGCAGCGTTAGGGGGGCTGGAAACACCATATATTTT. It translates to CSVRGAGNTIYF.

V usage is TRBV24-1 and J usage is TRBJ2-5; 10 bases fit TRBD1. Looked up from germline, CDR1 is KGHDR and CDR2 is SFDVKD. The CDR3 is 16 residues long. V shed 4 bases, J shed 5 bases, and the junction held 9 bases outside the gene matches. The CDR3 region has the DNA TGTGCCACCAGTGACCTCGGGACAGGGGTGACGGAGACCCAGTACTTC. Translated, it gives CATSDLGTGVTETQYF.

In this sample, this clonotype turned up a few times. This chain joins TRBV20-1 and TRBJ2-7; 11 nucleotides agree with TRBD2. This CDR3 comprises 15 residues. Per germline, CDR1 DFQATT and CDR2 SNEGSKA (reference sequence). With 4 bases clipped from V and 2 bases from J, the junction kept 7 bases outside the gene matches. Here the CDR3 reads CSAKLPLAGAYEQYF. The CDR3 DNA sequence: TGCAGTGCTAAACTCCCACTAGCGGGAGCCTACGAGCAGTACTTC.

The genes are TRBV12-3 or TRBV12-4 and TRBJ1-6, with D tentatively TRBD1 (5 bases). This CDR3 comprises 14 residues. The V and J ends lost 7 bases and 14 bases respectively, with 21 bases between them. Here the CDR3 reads CASTSTGLLSALHF. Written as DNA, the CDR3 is TGTGCCAGCACCTCGACGGGGCTCCTATCGGCCCTCCACTTT.

The CDR3 nucleotides are TGTGCCAGTAGTGTCCTACCCGGGACAGCGAGCTACGAGCAGTACTTC. It is translated as CASSVLPGTASYEQYF. J is TRBJ2-7 and V is TRBV19; 7 bases align to TRBD1. The CDR3 is made up of 16 amino acids. From germline, CDR1 is LNHDA and CDR2 SQIVND (reference sequence). Germline trimming cut 5 bases from V and 3 bases from J; bases unmatched to any gene: 13.

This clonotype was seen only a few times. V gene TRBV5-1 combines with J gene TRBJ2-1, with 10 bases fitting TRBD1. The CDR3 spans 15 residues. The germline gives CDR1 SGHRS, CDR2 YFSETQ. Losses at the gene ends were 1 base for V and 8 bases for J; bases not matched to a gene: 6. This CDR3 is CASSLLRDRGDEQFF. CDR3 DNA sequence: TGCGCCAGCAGCTTGCTACGGGACAGGGGAGATGAGCAGTTCTTC. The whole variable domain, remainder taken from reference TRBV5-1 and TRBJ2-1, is KAGVTQTPRYLIKTRGQQVTLSCSPISGHRSVSWYQQTPGQGLQFLFEYFSETQRNKGNFPGRFSGRQFSNSRSEMNVSTLELGDSALYLCASSLLRDRGDEQFFGPGTRLTVL.

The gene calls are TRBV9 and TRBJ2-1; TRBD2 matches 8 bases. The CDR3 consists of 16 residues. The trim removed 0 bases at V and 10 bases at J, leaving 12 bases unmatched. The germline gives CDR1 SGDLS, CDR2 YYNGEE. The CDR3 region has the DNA TGTGCCAGCAGCGTAGGTACCCGGGAGGGCCTGTCCGAGCAGTTCTTC. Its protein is CASSVGTREGLSEQFF.

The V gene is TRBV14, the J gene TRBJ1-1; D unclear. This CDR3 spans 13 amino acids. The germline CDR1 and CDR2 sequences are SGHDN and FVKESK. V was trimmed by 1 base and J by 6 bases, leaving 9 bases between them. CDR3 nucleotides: TGTGCCAGCAGCCAAGTCAGAAAGGCTGAAGCTTTCTTT. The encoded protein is CASSQVRKAEAFF.

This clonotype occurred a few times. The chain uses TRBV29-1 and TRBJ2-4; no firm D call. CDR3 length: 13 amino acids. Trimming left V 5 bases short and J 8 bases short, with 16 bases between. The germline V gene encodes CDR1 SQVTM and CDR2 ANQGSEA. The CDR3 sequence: CSVSRRANDIQYF. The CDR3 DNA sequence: TGCAGCGTTTCGAGACGAGCCAACGACATTCAGTACTTC.

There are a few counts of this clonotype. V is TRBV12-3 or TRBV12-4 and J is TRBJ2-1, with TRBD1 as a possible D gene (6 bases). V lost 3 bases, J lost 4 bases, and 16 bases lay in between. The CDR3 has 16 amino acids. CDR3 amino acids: CASSFGRGGEYNEQFF. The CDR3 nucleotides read TGTGCCAGCAGTTTCGGCAGGGGTGGGGAATACAATGAGCAGTTCTTC.

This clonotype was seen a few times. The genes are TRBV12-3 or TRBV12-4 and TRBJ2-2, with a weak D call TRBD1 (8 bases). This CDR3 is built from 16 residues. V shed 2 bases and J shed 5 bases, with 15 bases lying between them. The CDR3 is CASSLTGGGRTGELFF. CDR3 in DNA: TGTGCCAGCAGTTTAACAGGGGGAGGGAGGACCGGGGAGCTGTTTTTT.

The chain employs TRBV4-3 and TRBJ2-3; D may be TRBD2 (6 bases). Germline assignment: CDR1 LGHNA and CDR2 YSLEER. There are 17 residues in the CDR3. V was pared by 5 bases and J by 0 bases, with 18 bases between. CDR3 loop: CASSGPKLAHSTDTQYF. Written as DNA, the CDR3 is TGCGCCAGCAGCGGACCTAAACTAGCTCATAGCACAGATACGCAGTATTTT.

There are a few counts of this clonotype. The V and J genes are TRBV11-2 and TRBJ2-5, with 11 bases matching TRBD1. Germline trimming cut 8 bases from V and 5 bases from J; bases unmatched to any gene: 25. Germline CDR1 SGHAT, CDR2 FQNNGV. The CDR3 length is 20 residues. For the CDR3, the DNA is TGTGCCAGCTCGAGGGACGGACAGGGGGCGAATGGTAAAGCCAGCGAGACCCAGTACTTC. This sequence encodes CASSRDGQGANGKASETQYF. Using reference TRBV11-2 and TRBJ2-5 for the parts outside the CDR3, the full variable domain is EAGVAQSPRYKIIEKRQSVAFWCNPISGHATLYWYQQILGQGPKLLIQFQNNGVVDDSQLPKDRFSAERLKGVDSTLKIQPAKLEDSAVYLCASSRDGQGANGKASETQYFGPGTRLLVL.

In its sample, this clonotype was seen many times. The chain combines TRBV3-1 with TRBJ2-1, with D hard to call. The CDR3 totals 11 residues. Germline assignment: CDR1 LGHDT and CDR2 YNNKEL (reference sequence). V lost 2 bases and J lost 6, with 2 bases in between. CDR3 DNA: TGTGCCAGCAGCCAACTCAATGAGCAGTTCTTC. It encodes CASSQLNEQFF.

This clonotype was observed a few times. In DNA, the CDR3 is TGTGCCAGCAGCTTAGGGACCCCGGGACACAGTCTTGAAAAACTGTTTTTT. It codes for CASSLGTPGHSLEKLFF. The chain employs TRBV7-2 and TRBJ1-4; the D gene is possibly TRBD1 (6 bases). This CDR3 is built from 17 residues. Germline V gene sequence: CDR1 SGHTA, CDR2 FQGNSA. The ends were cut back, 1 base at V and 7 bases at J, with 19 bases in the middle.

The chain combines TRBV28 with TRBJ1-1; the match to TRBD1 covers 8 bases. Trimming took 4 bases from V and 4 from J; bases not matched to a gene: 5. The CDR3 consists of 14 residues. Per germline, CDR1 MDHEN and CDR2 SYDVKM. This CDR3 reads CASSSDRDGTEAFF. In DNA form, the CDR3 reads TGTGCCAGCAGTTCGGACAGGGATGGCACTGAAGCTTTCTTT.

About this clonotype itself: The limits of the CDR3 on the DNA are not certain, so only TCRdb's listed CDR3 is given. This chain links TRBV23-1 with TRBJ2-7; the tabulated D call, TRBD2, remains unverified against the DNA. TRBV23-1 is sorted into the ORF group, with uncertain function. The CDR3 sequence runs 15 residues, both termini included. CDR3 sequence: CASSPVAGGIYEEYF.

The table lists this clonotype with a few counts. This CDR3 reads CSVESGTGRTDTQYF. In DNA, the CDR3 is TGCAGCGTAGAATCCGGGACGGGGAGAACAGATACGCAGTATTTT. The V call is TRBV29-1, the J call TRBJ2-3; possibly TRBD1 or TRBD2 for D (5 bases each). The germline V gene has CDR1 SQVTM and CDR2 ANQGSEA. The CDR3 contains 15 residues. Trimming cost V 6 bases and J 3 bases, with 19 bases left between them.

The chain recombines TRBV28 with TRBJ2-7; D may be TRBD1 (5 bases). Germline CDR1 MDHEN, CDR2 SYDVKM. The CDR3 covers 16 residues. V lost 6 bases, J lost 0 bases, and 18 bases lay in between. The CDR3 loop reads CASSTGPPRDSYEQYF. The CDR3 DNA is TGTGCCAGCAGCACCGGACCCCCCAGGGACTCCTACGAGCAGTACTTC.

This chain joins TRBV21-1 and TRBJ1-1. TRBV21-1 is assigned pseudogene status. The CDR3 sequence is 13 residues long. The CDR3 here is CASSKELGTEAFF. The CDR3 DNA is TGTGCCAGCAGCAAAGAATTGGGAACTGAAGCTTTCTTT.

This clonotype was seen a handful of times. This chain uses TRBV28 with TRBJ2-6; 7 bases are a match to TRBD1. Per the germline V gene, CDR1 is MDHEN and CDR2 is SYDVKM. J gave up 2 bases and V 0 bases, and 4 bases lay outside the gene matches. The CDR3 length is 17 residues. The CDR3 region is CASSLWTGLAGANVLTF. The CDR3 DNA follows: TGTGCCAGCAGTTTATGGACAGGGTTAGCTGGGGCCAACGTCCTGACTTTC.

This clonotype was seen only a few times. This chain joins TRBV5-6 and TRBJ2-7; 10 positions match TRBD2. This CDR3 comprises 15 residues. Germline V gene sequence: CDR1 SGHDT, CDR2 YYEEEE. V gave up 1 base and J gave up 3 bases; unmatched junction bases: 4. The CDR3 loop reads CASSLSGRGFYEQYF. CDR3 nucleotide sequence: TGTGCCAGCAGCTTGAGCGGGAGGGGGTTCTACGAGCAGTACTTC.

The CDR3 here is CASSGQIRRNEKLFF. The CDR3 region has the DNA TGTGCCAGCAGTGGGCAGATAAGGAGGAATGAAAAACTGTTTTTT. The rearrangement uses TRBV25-1 and TRBJ1-4; D is unresolved. The germline V gene encodes CDR1 MGHDK and CDR2 SYGVNS. CDR3 length: 15 residues. Trimming shortened V by 4 bases and J by 5 bases, and 14 bases separated the two germline ends.

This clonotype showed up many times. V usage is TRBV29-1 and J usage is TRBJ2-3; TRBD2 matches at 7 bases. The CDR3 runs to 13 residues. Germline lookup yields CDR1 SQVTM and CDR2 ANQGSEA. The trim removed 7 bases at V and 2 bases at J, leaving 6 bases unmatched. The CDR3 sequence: CSGGRANTDTQYF. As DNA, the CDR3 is TGCAGCGGTGGGAGGGCCAACACAGATACGCAGTATTTT.